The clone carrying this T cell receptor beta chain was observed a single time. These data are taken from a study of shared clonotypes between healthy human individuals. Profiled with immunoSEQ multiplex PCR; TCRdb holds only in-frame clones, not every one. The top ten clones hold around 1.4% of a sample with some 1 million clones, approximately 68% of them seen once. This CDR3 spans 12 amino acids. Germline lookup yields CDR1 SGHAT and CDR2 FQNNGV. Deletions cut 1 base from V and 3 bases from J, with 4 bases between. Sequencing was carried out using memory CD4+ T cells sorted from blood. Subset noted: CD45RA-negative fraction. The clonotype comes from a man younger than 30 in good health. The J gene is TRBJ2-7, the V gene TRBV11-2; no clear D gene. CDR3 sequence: CASSLVLYEQYF. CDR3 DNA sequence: TGTGCCAGCAGCTTAGTTCTCTACGAGCAGTACTTC.